These T cell receptor beta chains were read from a single sample in a study of CDR3 diversity in severe acne. MiXCR, applied by TCRdb to the PCR reads, yields one record per CDR3 protein. The data show some 90,000 distinct CDR3 sequences, with around 50% seen just once and 10% held by the top ten. The specimen was blood. The source of these receptors is a male donor in good health, serving as a control. Both conserved end residues are part of each CDR3.

j_call,v_call,cdr3_aa
TRBJ2-5,TRBV20-1,CSASLQGAFQETQYF
TRBJ2-5,TRBV3-1,CASSQAGAPQETQYF
TRBJ1-1,TRBV20-1,CSAPRQGVTEAFF
TRBJ1-1,TRBV4-2,CASTKLGTDTEAFF
TRBJ2-1,TRBV10-3,CAISPGTSGGDEQFF
TRBJ2-5,TRBV7-2,CASSLRTKGTQYF
TRBJ1-1,TRBV5-6,CASSFTTEAFF
TRBJ1-6,TRBV10-3,CAISESAGGISPLHF
TRBJ1-1,TRBV9,CASSPGTEAFF
TRBJ1-4,TRBV5-5,CASSLGFFTNEKLFF
TRBJ1-6,TRBV25-1,CASSGQGWNSPLHF
TRBJ2-6,TRBV10-3,CAISEQNGYTFGSGTNVLTF
TRBJ2-5,TRBV24-1,CATSDWDRGRETQYF
TRBJ2-5,TRBV12-3/TRBV12-4,CASSFDPSAETQYF
TRBJ2-7,TRBV5-1,CASHDRSYEQYF
TRBJ2-1,TRBV27,CASATSGSRYEQFF
TRBJ1-5,TRBV7-9,CASSLVGDNQPQHF
TRBJ2-5,TRBV5-6,CASSLSLLAGVEETQYF
TRBJ2-2,TRBV20-1,CSAGTGPGSGYTFGSGTGELFF